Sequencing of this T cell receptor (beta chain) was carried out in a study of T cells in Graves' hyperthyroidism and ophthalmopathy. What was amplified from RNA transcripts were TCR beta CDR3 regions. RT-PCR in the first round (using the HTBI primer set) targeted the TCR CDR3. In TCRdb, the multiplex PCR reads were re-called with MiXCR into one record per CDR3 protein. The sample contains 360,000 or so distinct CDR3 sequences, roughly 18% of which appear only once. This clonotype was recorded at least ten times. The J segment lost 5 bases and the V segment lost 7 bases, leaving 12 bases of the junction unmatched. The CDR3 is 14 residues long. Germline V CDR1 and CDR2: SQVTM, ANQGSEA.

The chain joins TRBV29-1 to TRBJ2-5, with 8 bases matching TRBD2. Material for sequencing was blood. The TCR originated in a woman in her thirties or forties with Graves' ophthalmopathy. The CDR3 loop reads CSAQRERPSETQYF. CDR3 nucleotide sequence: TGCAGCGCCCAGCGGGAGCGACCCAGCGAGACCCAGTACTTC. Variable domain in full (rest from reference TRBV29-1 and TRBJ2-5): SAVISQKPSRDICQRGTSLTIQCQVDSQVTMMFWYRQQPGQSLTLIATANQGSEATYESGFVIDKFPISRPNLTFSTLTVSNMSPEDSSIYLCSAQRERPSETQYFGPGTRLLVL.